The subject of this entry is one TCR beta chain. Its specificity is not known. TCRdb keeps only in-frame clones here, not all; method: immunoSEQ multiplex PCR. The sample lists about 93,000 clones; roughly 90% were seen once. The data were obtained in a study of OX40 agonist ivuxolimab in advanced cancers. As for the study in general: Three patients, one with hepatocellular carcinoma and two with cutaneous melanoma, achieved partial responses. Study-wide points: Patients with a partial response at 0.1-3.0 mg/kg had among the lowest clonal expansion. In general, CD8+ T cells held more expanded clones than CD4+ did, on average. At 0.1 to 3.0 mg/kg, CD4+ and CD8+ blood T cells expanded clonally by week 6.

The CDR3 contains 15 residues. Per germline, CDR1 MDHEN and CDR2 SYDVKM. The J segment lost 7 bases and the V segment lost 6 bases, leaving 9 bases of the junction unmatched. The TCR comes from an adult with an advanced solid tumor such as melanoma, head and neck, liver or kidney cancer. The chain combines TRBV28 with TRBJ1-2; 12 nucleotides match TRBD1. The sequences come from CD4+ or CD8+ T cells sorted from blood, collected in a trial of the OX40 agonist ivuxolimab. Written as DNA, the CDR3 is TGTGCCAGCAGGGGACAGGGGGCTGAACGGGGTGGCTACACCTTC. Its protein is CASRGQGAERGGYTF.